The 13 T cell receptor beta chains presented below share a single source sample, sequenced in a study of Graves' ophthalmopathy and Graves' hyperthyroidism. The authors amplified TCR beta CDR3 regions from RNA transcripts. First-round RT-PCR with HTBI primers preceded a second-round multiplex PCR. TCRdb processed the multiplex PCR reads anew with MiXCR; each CDR3 protein has one entry. The data show roughly 400,000 distinct CDR3 sequences, about a sixth seen once. The material sequenced was peripheral blood. These TCRs come from an adult woman with stable Graves' hyperthyroidism.

This clonotype was seen many times. J is TRBJ2-7 and V is TRBV6-2 or TRBV6-3; D unresolved. Germline CDR1 reads MNHEY; CDR2 reads SVGEGT. Deletions cut 0 bases from V and 5 bases from J, with 8 bases between. The CDR3 spans 13 residues. The CDR3 nucleotides are TGTGCCAGCAGTTACTCTTTAAGGGACGAGCAGTACTTC. Its protein product is CASSYSLRDEQYF.

J is TRBJ2-7 and V is TRBV7-6; either TRBD1 or TRBD2 may fit D (5 bases each). The CDR3 runs 14 residues. Germline V gene lookup returns CDR1 SGHVS and CDR2 FNYEAQ. V was pared by 1 base and J by 6 bases, with 13 bases between. The CDR3 loop reads CASSLDPEGSEQYF. The CDR3 DNA sequence: TGTGCCAGCAGCTTAGATCCCGAGGGGAGCGAGCAGTACTTC.

Regarding this clonotype: Since the CDR3 does not end with the conserved phenylalanine or tryptophan, this likely comes from a read error. V and J are TRBV27 and TRBJ2-7; TRBD1 matches 7 bases. The V gene's germline CDR1 is MNHEY and CDR2 SMNVEV (reference sequence). This CDR3 is 13 amino acids long. This CDR3 reads CVSTRQGAYEQYY. The CDR3 bases are TGTGTCAGCACTCGCCAGGGGGCCTACGAGCAGTACTAC.

This clonotype has a count of ten or more. V usage is TRBV25-1 and J usage is TRBJ1-3; no clear D gene. CDR3 length: 16 residues. V shed 6 bases and J shed 0 bases, with 15 bases lying between them. Germline V CDR1 and CDR2: MGHDK, SYGVNS. DNA for the CDR3: TGTGCCAGCAGAGAGGCGGGCTTAATCTCTGGAAACACCATATATTTT. Amino acids: CASREAGLISGNTIYF.

This clonotype has a count of ten or more. This chain links TRBV12-3 or TRBV12-4 with TRBJ2-5; TRBD2 matches at 7 bases. Unmatched junction bases numbered 13, after V lost 8 bases and J lost 4 bases. There are 15 residues in the CDR3. The CDR3 bases are TGTGCCAGCGGCTTAGGCGGCGGGGGACGAGAGACCCAGTACTTC. Its protein is CASGLGGGGRETQYF.

This clonotype was detected ten times or more. This chain links TRBV12-3 or TRBV12-4 with TRBJ1-1; possible D gene TRBD1, 6 bases. The CDR3 runs 14 residues. The V and J ends lost 6 bases and 4 bases respectively, with 15 bases between them. CDR3 in DNA: TGTGCCAGCAGGAGAAGAAGGGGGGCCACTGAAGCTTTCTTT. Amino acid sequence: CASRRRRGATEAFF.

The chain recombines TRBV28 with TRBJ2-5, with D tentatively TRBD1 (5 bases). Trimming left V 4 bases short and J 0 bases short, with 12 bases between. The CDR3 runs 15 residues. Germline-derived CDR1 and CDR2 are MDHEN and SYDVKM. CDR3 region: CASSSEPDNQETQYF. CDR3 bases: TGTGCCAGCAGTTCTGAACCGGACAACCAAGAGACCCAGTACTTC.

This chain's CDR3 is CASSYTTGGGGEQYF. The CDR3 DNA reads TGTGCCAGCAGCTACACGACAGGGGGAGGAGGCGAGCAGTACTTC. This chain connects TRBV7-2 to TRBJ2-7; 9 bases are a match to TRBD1. With 4 bases clipped from V and 6 bases from J, the junction kept 10 bases outside the gene matches. Germline V gives CDR1 SGHTA, CDR2 FQGNSA. The CDR3 spans 15 residues.

This clonotype was counted at least ten times. The gene calls are TRBV28 and TRBJ1-5; D is ambiguous. This CDR3 is built from 13 residues. CDR1 and CDR2 from the germline V gene are MDHEN and SYDVKM. V lost 8 bases to trimming and J lost 4 bases, with 12 bases between them. CDR3 coding DNA: TGTGCCAGCTTGGCGGGTATTAATCAGCCCCAGCATTTT. Amino acids: CASLAGINQPQHF. Together with reference TRBV28 and TRBJ1-5, the CDR3 gives the full variable domain: DVKVTQSSRYLVKRTGEKVFLECVQDMDHENMFWYRQDPGLGLRLIYFSYDVKMKEKGDIPEGYSVSREKKERFSLILESASTNQTSMYLCASLAGINQPQHFGDGTRLSIL.

The sample holds many counts of this clonotype. V gene TRBV14 combines with J gene TRBJ1-1, with D hard to call. Germline V gene data show CDR1 as SGHDN and CDR2 as FVKESK. Trimming stripped 4 bases from V and 11 bases from J, with 20 bases between. The CDR3 contains 14 residues. The CDR3 nucleotides read TGTGCCAGCAGCCTGACCCAAACCGGGAGGAAGGCTTTCTTT. The encoded protein is CASSLTQTGRKAFF.

This clonotype appeared many times. The chain combines TRBV9 with TRBJ1-6; D call uncertain. Between the trimmed V and J ends, which lost 3 bases and 10 bases, there was a span of 14 bases. The CDR3 extends over 14 amino acids. From germline, CDR1 is SGDLS and CDR2 YYNGEE. CDR3 sequence: CASSERGSRSPLHF. In DNA, the CDR3 is TGTGCCAGCAGCGAACGGGGTTCCCGATCACCCCTCCACTTT.

This clonotype has ten or more counts. The rearrangement uses TRBV6-5 and TRBJ2-7, with a possible D match to TRBD2 (5 bases). The CDR3 has 13 amino acids. Per the germline V gene, CDR1 is MNHEY and CDR2 is SVGAGI. V was pared by 7 bases and J by 4 bases, with 14 bases between. The CDR3: CASNKEAGYEQYF. In DNA form, the CDR3 reads TGTGCCAGCAATAAGGAGGCGGGTTACGAGCAGTACTTC.

This clonotype was picked up a small number of times. The rearrangement links TRBV4-3 to TRBJ2-7; 7 nucleotides align to TRBD2. CDR3 length: 15 residues. Germline trimming cut 1 base from V and 3 bases from J; bases unmatched to any gene: 6. From germline, CDR1 is LGHNA and CDR2 YSLEER. CDR3 DNA: TGCGCCAGCAGCCAAGGTGGGGACTATAACTACGAGCAGTACTTC. Translating gives CASSQGGDYNYEQYF.